This T cell receptor (beta chain) was obtained from a study of shared T cell receptors in the human thymus. Measured with immunoSEQ multiplex PCR; TCRdb has only the in-frame clones, and not every one. Of approximately 580,000 clones in the sample, approximately 78% are singletons; the top ten hold more than 0.01%. This CDR3 has 18 amino acids. V was clipped by 2 bases and J by 3 bases; unmatched bases: 7. Germline V lookup: CDR1 MNHNS, CDR2 SASEGT. This clone showed up just once. These data also formed part of another study, on human thymus T cells.

Material for sequencing was thymocytes. The chain employs TRBV6-1 and TRBJ2-3; 14 bases agree with TRBD2. The TCR was taken from a boy less than two years old with a congenital heart defect. In DNA, the CDR3 is TGTGCCAGCAGTGAACCGGGACTAGCGGGAGTTGAGACAGATACGCAGTATTTT. It encodes CASSEPGLAGVETDTQYF.